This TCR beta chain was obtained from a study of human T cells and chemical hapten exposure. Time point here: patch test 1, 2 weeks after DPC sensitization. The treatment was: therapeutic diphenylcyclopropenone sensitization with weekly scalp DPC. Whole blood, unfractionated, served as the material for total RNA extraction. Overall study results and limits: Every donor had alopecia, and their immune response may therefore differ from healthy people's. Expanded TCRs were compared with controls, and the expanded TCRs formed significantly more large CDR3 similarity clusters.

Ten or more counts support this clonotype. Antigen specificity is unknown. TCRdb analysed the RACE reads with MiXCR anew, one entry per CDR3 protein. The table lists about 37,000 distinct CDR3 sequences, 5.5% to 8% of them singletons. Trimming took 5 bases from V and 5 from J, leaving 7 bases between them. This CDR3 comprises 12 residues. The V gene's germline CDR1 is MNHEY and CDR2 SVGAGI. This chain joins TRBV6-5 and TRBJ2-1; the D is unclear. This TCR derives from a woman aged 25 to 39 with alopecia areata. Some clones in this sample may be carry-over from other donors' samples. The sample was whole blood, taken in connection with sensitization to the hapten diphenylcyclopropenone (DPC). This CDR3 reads CASSKHNNEQFF. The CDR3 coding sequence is TGTGCCAGCAGTAAACATAACAATGAGCAGTTCTTC.